This note documents a single TCR beta chain sequence. The antigen remains undetermined. Thyroid surgery had not been preceded by any treatment in any patient. Germline values: CDR1 SGHAT, CDR2 FQNNGV. The CDR3 runs to 17 residues. The V segment lost 5 bases and the J segment 1 base; nucleotides outside the gene matches: 12. Per the study methods: For papillary thyroid cancer, a distant-metastasis classifier was constructed from CDR3 differences observed across clinicopathological groups. Using MiXCR, TCRdb reanalyzed the PCR reads. Here the V and J calls rest on TCRdb's processing, not on the authors' analysis. The sample yields about 34,000 clones, 35% seen once. This record comes from a study of metastatic and nonmetastatic thyroid tumors. Study-wide context: Repertoires of blood and of tissue (tumor or nodule) from malignant and benign thyroid patients were compared.

Study-level points and caveats: Within blood and tumor, benign nodules reportedly had significantly lower TCR beta diversity than malignant thyroid tumors did.

Sequenced input: tumor tissue. The chain joins TRBV11-2 to TRBJ2-7; 9 bases agree with TRBD2. The sequence derives from a female donor with papillary thyroid cancer or a benign thyroid nodule (not recorded which). Some clones in this sample may be carry-over from other donors' samples. The CDR3 bases are TGTGCCAGCAGCATTGGGCCCGGGGCGGGAGGGTCCTACGAGCAGTACTTC. Translation gives CASSIGPGAGGSYEQYF. Filled out from reference TRBV11-2 and TRBJ2-7, the complete variable domain reads EAGVAQSPRYKIIEKRQSVAFWCNPISGHATLYWYQQILGQGPKLLIQFQNNGVVDDSQLPKDRFSAERLKGVDSTLKIQPAKLEDSAVYLCASSIGPGAGGSYEQYFGPGTRLTVT.